This T cell receptor beta chain was sequenced for a study of control samples from healthy donors and cancer patients. Repertoires were generated with immunoSEQ multiplex PCR, while TCRdb's copy carries only in-frame clones and drops some. The sample comprises about 190,000 clones, roughly nine tenths of which are singletons, and approximately 1.8% rests with the top ten. The TCR comes from a man under 40 in good health. Sequencing was done on a sample of blood.

CDR3 bases: TGCGCCAGCAGCGTTTGGACTAGCGGGGGGGCCGGGTACACAGATACGCAGTATTTT. This sequence encodes CASSVWTSGGAGYTDTQYF. The chain uses TRBV5-1 and TRBJ2-3, with 15 nucleotides matching TRBD2. The CDR3 loop spans 19 amino acids. The germline V gene has CDR1 SGHRS and CDR2 YFSETQ. J gave up 2 bases and V 4 bases, and 11 bases lay outside the gene matches.